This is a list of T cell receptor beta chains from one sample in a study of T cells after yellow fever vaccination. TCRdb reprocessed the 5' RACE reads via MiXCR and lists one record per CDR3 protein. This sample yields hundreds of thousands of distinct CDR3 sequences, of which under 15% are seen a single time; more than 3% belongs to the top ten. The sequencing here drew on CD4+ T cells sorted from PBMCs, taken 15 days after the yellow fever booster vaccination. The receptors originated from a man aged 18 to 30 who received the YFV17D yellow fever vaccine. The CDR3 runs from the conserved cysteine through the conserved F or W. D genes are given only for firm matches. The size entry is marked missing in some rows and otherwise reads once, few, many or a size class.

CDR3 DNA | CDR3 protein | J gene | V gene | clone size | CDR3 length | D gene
TGTGCCAGCAGCTTGCTGCTAGTAGCGGAGGGGCTGTTTTTT | CASSLLLVAEGLFF | TRBJ2-2 | TRBV5-6 | few | 14 | -
TGTGCCGGCGCCCGGGACTATACCTACGAGCAGTACTTC | CAGARDYTYEQYF | TRBJ2-7 | TRBV2 | few | 13 | TRBD2
TGTGCCAGCAGCCGCAGGACTAGCGGGGGGGCAGATGAGCAGTTCTTC | CASSRRTSGGADEQFF | TRBJ2-1 | TRBV7-3 | many | 16 | TRBD2
TGTGCCACCAGTGATTCGAGGGTTGAGACCCAGTACTTC | CATSDSRVETQYF | TRBJ2-5 | TRBV24-1 | - | 13 | -
TGCAGCGTCCCGACGGGGGGCAATGAGCAGTTCTTC | CSVPTGGNEQFF | TRBJ2-1 | TRBV29-1 | few | 12 | TRBD2
TGCAGTGCTAGTTTAGGGGTCGGCACAGATACGCAGTATTTT | CSASLGVGTDTQYF | TRBJ2-3 | TRBV20-1 | few | 14 | -
TGTGCCAGCAGCCAAGATAAAGGGGTCTGCACCTTC | CASSQDKGVCTF | TRBJ1-2 | TRBV4-3 | few | 12 | -
TGCGCCAGCAACGATTTAGCGGGGGGGACAGATACGCAGTATTTT | CASNDLAGGTDTQYF | TRBJ2-3 | TRBV5-1 | - | 15 | TRBD2
TGTGCCAGCAGTTATACAGGGGGCGACTATGGCTACACCTTC | CASSYTGGDYGYTF | TRBJ1-2 | TRBV6-5 | few | 14 | TRBD1
TGTGCCAGCAGTTTATTACTGTCAGGCCGGGGTGGCTACACCTTC | CASSLLLSGRGGYTF | TRBJ1-2 | TRBV12-3/TRBV12-4 | many | 15 | -
TGTGCCAGCAGCCTGACCGACCCGGGGCCCCAGCATTTT | CASSLTDPGPQHF | TRBJ1-5 | TRBV9 | few | 13 | -
TGTGCCAGCAGCCCAGCGACAGGGGCCCGGATGAGGGGCGAGCAGTACTTC | CASSPATGARMRGEQYF | TRBJ2-7 | TRBV7-2 | - | 17 | TRBD1
TGTGCCAGCAGCCTTACATCCTCTAATTCACCCCTCCACTTT | CASSLTSSNSPLHF | TRBJ1-6 | TRBV3-1 | many | 14 | -
TGTGCCAGCAGAAGGACAGGGACGGATGGGGCCAACGTCCTGACTTTC | CASRRTGTDGANVLTF | TRBJ2-6 | TRBV6-2/TRBV6-3 | many | 16 | TRBD1
TGTGCCAGCAGCTTAAACGGGCAGGGGCAAAGTTTTCGCTCCTACAATGAGCAGTTCTTC | CASSLNGQGQSFRSYNEQFF | TRBJ2-1 | TRBV7-2 | - | 20 | -
TGCAGCGTTGCAGGGGCTAGCAATCAGCCCCAGCATTTT | CSVAGASNQPQHF | TRBJ1-5 | TRBV29-1 | - | 13 | -
TGCGCCAGCAGCTTGTTGGGGGTGAACACTGAAGCTTTCTTT | CASSLLGVNTEAFF | TRBJ1-1 | TRBV5-1 | - | 14 | -
TGTGCCAGCAGGGCGGGACTAGCGGGGGCAGGGGAGCAGTTCTTC | CASRAGLAGAGEQFF | TRBJ2-1 | TRBV12-3/TRBV12-4 | many | 15 | TRBD2
TGCGCCAGCAGGCCGCTCTACAGGGGACGGAACACCGGGGAGCTGTTTTTT | CASRPLYRGRNTGELFF | TRBJ2-2 | TRBV5-1 | - | 17 | TRBD1
TGTGCCAGCAGTATAGAGGGGTCCATGAACACTGAAGCTTTCTTT | CASSIEGSMNTEAFF | TRBJ1-1 | TRBV27 | few | 15 | -